A few counts support the clone carrying this TCR beta chain. The target antigen is unknown. A second PCR, run for about 7 to 11 cycles, used a sample-barcoded 5' primer plus a J-beta primer mix. Each CDR3 protein is one row after TCRdb ran MiXCR on the 5' RACE reads. The sample consists of approximately 1,700,000 distinct CDR3 sequences, about two fifths of them appearing once. At least 5.5 micrograms of total RNA were extracted per sample. These data come from a study of blood T cells in healthy people across ages. General study findings and limits: Investigators viewed diversity estimates from one million T cells as underestimates, the study reported. Possibly confounding the expanded clonotype changes was the fact that donor CMV status was unknown.

The germline CDR1 and CDR2 sequences are SEHNR and FQNEAQ (reference sequence). The germline V and J ends were trimmed by 4 bases and 2 bases, with 14 bases remaining between them. CDR3 size: 15 residues. The sample consisted of blood. V gene TRBV7-9 combines with J gene TRBJ1-2; D unclear. The TCR comes from a human donor in good health. The CDR3, as DNA: TGTGCCAGCAGCTCAAGAGCAGGAGGGAACTATGGCTACACCTTC. Its protein product is CASSSRAGGNYGYTF.